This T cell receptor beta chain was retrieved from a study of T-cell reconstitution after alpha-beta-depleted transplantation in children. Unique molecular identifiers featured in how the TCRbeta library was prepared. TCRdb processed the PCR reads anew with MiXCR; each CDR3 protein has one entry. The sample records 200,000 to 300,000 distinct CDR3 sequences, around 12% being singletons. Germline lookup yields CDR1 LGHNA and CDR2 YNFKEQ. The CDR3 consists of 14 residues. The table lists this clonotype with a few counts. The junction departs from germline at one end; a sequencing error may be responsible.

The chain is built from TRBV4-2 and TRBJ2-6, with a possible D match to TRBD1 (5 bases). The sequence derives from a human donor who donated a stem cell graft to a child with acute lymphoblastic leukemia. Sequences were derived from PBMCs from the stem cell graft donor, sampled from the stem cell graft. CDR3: CASSLEEGANGLTF. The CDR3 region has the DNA TGTGCCAGCAGCCTTGAGGAAGGGGCCAACGGCCTGACTTTC.